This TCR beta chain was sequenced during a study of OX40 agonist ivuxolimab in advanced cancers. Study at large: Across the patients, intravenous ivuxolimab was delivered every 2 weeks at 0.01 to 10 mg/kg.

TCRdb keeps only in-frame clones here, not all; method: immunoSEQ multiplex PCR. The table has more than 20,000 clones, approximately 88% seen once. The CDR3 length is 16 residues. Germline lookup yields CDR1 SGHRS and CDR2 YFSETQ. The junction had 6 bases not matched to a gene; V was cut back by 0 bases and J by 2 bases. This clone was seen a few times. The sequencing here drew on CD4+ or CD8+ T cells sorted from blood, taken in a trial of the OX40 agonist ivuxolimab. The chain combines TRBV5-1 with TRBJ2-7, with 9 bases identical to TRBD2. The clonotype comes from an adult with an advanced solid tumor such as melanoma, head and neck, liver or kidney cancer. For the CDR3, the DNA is TGCGCCAGCAGCTTGGGTAGCGGGAGTACCACCTACGAGCAGTACTTC. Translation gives CASSLGSGSTTYEQYF.